This TCR beta chain was captured by sequencing in a study of cytomegalovirus exposure and HLA in healthy donors. The CMV serostatus of this donor was not recorded. Germline loops: CDR1 MDHEN, CDR2 SYDVKM. J was trimmed by 0 bases and V by 5 bases; bases with no gene match: 7. The length of the CDR3 is 18 residues. PCR amplification relied on 60 Vbeta primers (plus 13 Jbeta primers). Profiling relied on immunoSEQ multiplex PCR, and the TCRdb table lists in-frame clones only, not all of them. In the table there are roughly 100,000 clones, roughly three fifths of which are singletons. The chain has TRBV28 and TRBJ2-1; 13 bases map to TRBD2. The receptor's source is a human donor in good health. Material for sequencing was PBMCs. CDR3 amino acids: CASSIGLAGATSYNEQFF. CDR3 coding DNA: TGTGCCAGCAGTATAGGACTAGCGGGAGCCACCTCCTACAATGAGCAGTTCTTC.